The 14 T cell receptor beta chains listed next were all sequenced from one sample in a study of breast tumors, draining lymph nodes, adjacent tissues. Each CDR3 protein gets one entry after TCRdb re-called the multiplex PCR reads with MiXCR. The repertoire holds over 130,000 distinct CDR3 sequences, with about 30% as singletons. Breast cancer patients provided tissue from their axillary draining lymph nodes. The sequencing input was axillary lymph node tissue. All receptors derive from a female donor with breast cancer. Some clones in this sample may be carry-over from other donors' samples.

The table lists this clonotype with many counts. The chain uses TRBV19 and TRBJ1-5, with D possibly TRBD1 on 5 matching bases. From germline, CDR1 is LNHDA and CDR2 SQIVND (reference sequence). The CDR3 spans 15 residues. Trimming removed 3 bases from V and 3 bases from J, with 12 bases in between. This chain's CDR3 is CASSIGGSNNQPQHF. Written as DNA, the CDR3 is TGTGCCAGTAGTATTGGGGGGAGCAACAATCAGCCCCAGCATTTT.

This clonotype occurred many times. V usage is TRBV4-1 and J usage is TRBJ2-2; no clear D gene. The CDR3 covers 15 residues. Germline CDR1 reads MGHRA; CDR2 reads YSYEKL. The V gene lost 1 base and the J gene lost 0 bases, with 6 bases spanning the gap. CDR3 amino acids: CASSQGASNTGELFF. For the CDR3, the DNA is TGCGCCAGCAGCCAAGGTGCCTCGAACACCGGGGAGCTGTTTTTT.

As concerns this clonotype: A single base separates this from a much larger clone, so it may be a read error. The conserved phenylalanine or tryptophan normally closing the CDR3 is absent here, so this likely arose from a read error. The chain carries TRBV20-1 and TRBJ2-1, with D uncertain. Germline-derived CDR1 and CDR2 are DFQATT and SNEGSKA (reference sequence). V was cut by 2 bases and J by 5 bases, with 1 base left in between. The CDR3 has 10 residues. Here the CDR3 DNA reads TGCAGTGCTAGAAACAATGAGCAGTTCTCC. Translated, it gives CSARNNEQFS.

This clonotype was seen repeatedly, ten times or more. V gene TRBV10-3 combines with J gene TRBJ1-2; 10 bases agree with TRBD1. V lost 4 bases to trimming and J lost 6 bases; unmatched junction nucleotides: 2. CDR1 is ENHRY and CDR2 is SYGVKD in the germline V gene. The CDR3 consists of 13 residues. The CDR3 bases are TGTGCCATCAGTGGGACAGGGGGAGATGGCTACACCTTC. Translation gives CAISGTGGDGYTF.

This sequence joins TRBV24-1 and TRBJ2-3, with 7 nucleotides matching TRBD2. The CDR3 totals 17 residues. The trim removed 0 bases at V and 11 bases at J, leaving 16 bases unmatched. CDR1 and CDR2 (germline): KGHDR, SFDVKD. CDR3 in amino acids: CATSDLPGGGKHNEQYF. In DNA, the CDR3 is TGTGCCACCAGTGATTTGCCGGGAGGAGGCAAGCACAATGAGCAGTATTTT.

Ten or more counts support this clonotype. The V and J genes are TRBV7-2 and TRBJ1-6; 9 bases align to TRBD1. Germline CDR1 SGHTA, CDR2 FQGNSA. The CDR3 extends over 14 amino acids. With V trimmed by 5 bases and J by 8 bases, 4 bases remained unmatched. The CDR3 loop reads CASSPRTGDSPLHF. The CDR3 bases are TGTGCCAGCAGCCCCCGGACAGGGGATTCACCCCTCCACTTT.

In its sample, this clonotype was seen many times. The chain employs TRBV14 and TRBJ1-6; D is undetermined. CDR1 SGHDN and CDR2 FVKESK come from the germline V gene. CDR3 length: 14 residues. V lost 0 bases and J 7 bases, leaving 7 bases between the germline ends. The DNA for the CDR3 is TGTGCCAGCAGCCAAGAGTCGTGGAATTCACCCCTCCACTTT. This codes for CASSQESWNSPLHF.

A remark on this clonotype: Given a much more abundant clone one base away, this may be a read error. The J gene is TRBJ1-5, the V gene TRBV12-3 or TRBV12-4, with D uncertain. With 6 bases removed from V and 0 bases from J, the gap between germline ends came to 15 bases. The CDR3 totals 16 residues. The CDR3: CASRTRTPNSNQPQHF. Written as DNA, the CDR3 is TGTGCCAGCAGGACGAGGACTCCGAATAGCAATCAGCCCCAGCATTTT.

The rearrangement joins TRBV5-1 to TRBJ1-2; 8 bases align to TRBD1. Germline lookup yields CDR1 SGHRS and CDR2 YFSETQ. This CDR3 contains 14 residues. V shed 2 bases and J 7 bases; nucleotides not matched to a gene: 7. CDR3 in amino acids: CASSFGQGEGGYTF. In DNA, the CDR3 is TGCGCCAGCAGCTTCGGACAGGGCGAGGGTGGCTACACCTTC.

This clonotype was seen ten or more times. The gene calls are TRBV20-1 and TRBJ2-3; 8 bases align to TRBD1. The CDR3 has 13 amino acids. Germline values: CDR1 DFQATT, CDR2 SNEGSKA (reference sequence). J was trimmed by 9 bases and V by 0 bases; bases with no gene match: 5. The CDR3 loop is CSARDQRQGTQYF. In nucleotides, the CDR3 is TGCAGTGCTAGAGATCAAAGACAGGGGACGCAGTATTTT.

As regards this clonotype: Without the conserved terminal phenylalanine or tryptophan, this CDR3 likely stems from a read error. The DNA is left out, because the CDR3 cannot be placed on it with certainty; the CDR3 is given as TCRdb lists it. The J gene is TRBJ2-5, the V gene TRBV5-1; the table's D gene call, TRBD1, was not cross checked with the DNA. A total of 8 residues make up the CDR3, ends included. Germline V gives CDR1 SGHRS, CDR2 YFSETQ. This CDR3 reads CASPKTGS.

With respect to this clonotype: A clone one base away is much larger, so this may be a read error. The V call is TRBV5-6, the J call TRBJ2-1; D is unresolved. Trimming took off 3 bases at V and 2 bases at J, with 18 bases between the two ends. Germline CDR1 and CDR2: SGHDT and YYEEEE. The CDR3 length is 17 residues. The CDR3: CASSSTSATPTYNEQFF. In nucleotides, the CDR3 is TGTGCCAGCAGCTCAACCTCCGCGACTCCCACCTACAATGAGCAGTTCTTC.

The sample holds many counts of this clonotype. This sequence joins TRBV3-1 and TRBJ2-5; the D gene is possibly TRBD2 (7 bases). This CDR3 spans 14 amino acids. Trimming pared 2 bases from V and 7 bases from J, leaving 14 bases between. The germline gives CDR1 LGHDT, CDR2 YNNKEL (reference sequence). CDR3 protein: CASSQHVGGGTQYF. The CDR3 nucleotides are TGTGCCAGCAGCCAACATGTGGGAGGGGGGACCCAGTACTTC.

V is TRBV27 and J is TRBJ2-2; no clear D. The germline gives CDR1 MNHEY, CDR2 SMNVEV (reference sequence). Trimming shortened V by 0 bases and J by 10 bases, and 9 bases separated the two germline ends. The CDR3 is 13 residues long. This chain's CDR3 is CASSLSVTEELFF. Here the CDR3 DNA reads TGTGCCAGCAGTTTATCGGTGACGGAGGAGCTGTTTTTT.